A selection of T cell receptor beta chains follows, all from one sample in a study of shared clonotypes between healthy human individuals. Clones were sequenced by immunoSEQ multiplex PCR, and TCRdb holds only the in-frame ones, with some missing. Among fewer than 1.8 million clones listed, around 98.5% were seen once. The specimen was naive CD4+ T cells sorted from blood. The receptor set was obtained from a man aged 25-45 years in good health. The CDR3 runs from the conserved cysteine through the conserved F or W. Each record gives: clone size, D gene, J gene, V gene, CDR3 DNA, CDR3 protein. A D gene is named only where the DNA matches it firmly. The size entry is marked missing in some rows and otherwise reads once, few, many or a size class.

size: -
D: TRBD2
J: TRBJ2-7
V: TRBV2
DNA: TGTGCCAGCAGTGCTGGCGGGAGGGCCTACGGAGAGCAGTACTTC
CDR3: CASSAGGRAYGEQYF

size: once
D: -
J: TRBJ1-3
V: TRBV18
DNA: TGTGCCAGCTCACCCTACGGGACACCGTCTGGAAACACCATATATTTT
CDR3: CASSPYGTPSGNTIYF

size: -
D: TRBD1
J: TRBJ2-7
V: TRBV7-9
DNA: TGTGCCAGCAGCCAAGCCGGGACAGGGGGCTACGAGCAGTACTTC
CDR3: CASSQAGTGGYEQYF

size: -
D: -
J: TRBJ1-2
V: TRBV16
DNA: TGTGCCAGCAGCCTCGGGGTTCCCACAGGAGGCTACACCTTC
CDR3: CASSLGVPTGGYTF

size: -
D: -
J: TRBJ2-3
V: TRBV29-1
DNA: TGCAGCGTAGTAGGGGGAGGTAGGGCGAATACGCAGTATTTT
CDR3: CSVVGGGRANTQYF

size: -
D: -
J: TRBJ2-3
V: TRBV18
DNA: TGTGCCAGCTCACCACCAAGCAGGTCTTCAGATACGCAGTATTTT
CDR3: CASSPPSRSSDTQYF

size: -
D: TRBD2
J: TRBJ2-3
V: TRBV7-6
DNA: TGTGCCAGCAGTCCCCTAGCGGGAGACACAGATACGCAGTATTTT
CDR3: CASSPLAGDTDTQYF

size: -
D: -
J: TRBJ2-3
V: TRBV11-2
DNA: TGTGCCAGCAGCCCGCCAAGGGGGATGGGGAAATATCACACAGATACGCAGTATTTT
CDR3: CASSPPRGMGKYHTDTQYF

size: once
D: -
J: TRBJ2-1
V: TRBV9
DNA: TGTGCCAGCAGCGTTAGAGCGGACGCATACAATGAGCAGTTCTTC
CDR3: CASSVRADAYNEQFF

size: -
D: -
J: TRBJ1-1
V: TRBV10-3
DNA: TGTGCCATCAGGGACACCCCGTCCGCGAACACTGAAGCTTTCTTT
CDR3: CAIRDTPSANTEAFF

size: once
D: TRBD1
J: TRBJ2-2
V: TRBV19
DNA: TGTGCCAGTAGTACACGGGACAGGGGATCGAACACCGGGGAGCTGTTTTTT
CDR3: CASSTRDRGSNTGELFF

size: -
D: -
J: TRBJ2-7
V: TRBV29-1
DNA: TGCAGCGTTGTCGGGCCGGCCTACGAGCAGTACTTC
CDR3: CSVVGPAYEQYF

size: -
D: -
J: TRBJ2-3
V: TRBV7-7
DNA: TGTGCCAGCAGCTACTCGTTAGCGGATACGCAGTATTTT
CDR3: CASSYSLADTQYF

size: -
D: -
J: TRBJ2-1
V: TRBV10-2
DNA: TGCGCCAGCAGGGAGCAGGGGCACAATGAGCAGTTCTTC
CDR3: CASREQGHNEQFF

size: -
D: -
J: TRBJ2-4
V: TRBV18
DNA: TGTGCCAGCTCAACAGGGAATGGGGACATTCAGTACTTC
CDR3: CASSTGNGDIQYF

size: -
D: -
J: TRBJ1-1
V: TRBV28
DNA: TGTGCCAGCAGTTTACCCCAAATGTCGAGGACTGAAGCTTTCTTT
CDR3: CASSLPQMSRTEAFF

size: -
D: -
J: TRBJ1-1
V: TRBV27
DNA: TGTGCCAGCAGTTTAACGGCAGTTAACACTGAAGCTTTCTTT
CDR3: CASSLTAVNTEAFF

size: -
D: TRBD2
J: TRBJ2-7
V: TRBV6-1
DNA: TGTGCCAGCAACCTAGCGGGAGAAAATTACGAGCAGTACTTC
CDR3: CASNLAGENYEQYF

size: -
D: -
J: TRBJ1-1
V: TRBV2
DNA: TGTGCCAGCACGTTCCTGAGGGGGAACACTGAAGCTTTCTTT
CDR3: CASTFLRGNTEAFF

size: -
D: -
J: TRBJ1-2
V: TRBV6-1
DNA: TGTGCCAGCAGTGAAGCGCTTTGGACAGTCAGCTATGGCTACACCTTC
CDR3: CASSEALWTVSYGYTF

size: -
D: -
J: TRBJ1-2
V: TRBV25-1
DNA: TGTGCCAGCAGAGCCTCTAACTATGGCTACACCTTC
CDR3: CASRASNYGYTF

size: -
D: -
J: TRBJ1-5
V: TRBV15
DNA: TGTGCCACCAGCAGAGATACACTTTATAGCAATCAGCCCCAGCATTTT
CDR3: CATSRDTLYSNQPQHF

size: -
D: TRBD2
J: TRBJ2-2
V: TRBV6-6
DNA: TGTGCCAGCAGCAGGACTAGCAACACCGGGGAGCTGTTTTTT
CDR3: CASSRTSNTGELFF

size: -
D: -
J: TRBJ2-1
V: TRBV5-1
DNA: TGCGCCAGCAGCTATAATAGCGGAGGGTACTCCTACAATGAGCAGTTCTTC
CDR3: CASSYNSGGYSYNEQFF

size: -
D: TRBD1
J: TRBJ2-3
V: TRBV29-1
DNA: TGCAGCGTTGCCCAGGGGGCTGGACGGGGTACGCAGTATTTT
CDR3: CSVAQGAGRGTQYF

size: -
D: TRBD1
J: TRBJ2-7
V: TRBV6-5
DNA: TGTGCCAGCAGTTTTGGGACAGCTCTTAGGCCTTCCGAGCAGTACTTC
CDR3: CASSFGTALRPSEQYF

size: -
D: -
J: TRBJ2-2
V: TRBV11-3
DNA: TGTGCCAGCAGCCCCGAGGGGAGGCACACCGGGGAGCTGTTTTTT
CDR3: CASSPEGRHTGELFF

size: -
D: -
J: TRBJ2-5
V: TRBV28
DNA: TGTGCCAGCAGTACCCCCGGGAGTCAAGAGACCCAGTACTTC
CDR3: CASSTPGSQETQYF

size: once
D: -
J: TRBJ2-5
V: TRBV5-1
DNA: TGCGCCAGCAGCTTGGTTCAAATTCAAGAGACCCAGTACTTC
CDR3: CASSLVQIQETQYF

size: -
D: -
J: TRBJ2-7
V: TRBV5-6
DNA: TGTGCCAGCAGCTCGGACTACGGGGTCAACGAGCAGTACTTC
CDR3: CASSSDYGVNEQYF

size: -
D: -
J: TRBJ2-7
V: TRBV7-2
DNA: TGTGCCAGCAGCTTAAGACAGCTACTCTCCTACGAGCAGTACTTC
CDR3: CASSLRQLLSYEQYF

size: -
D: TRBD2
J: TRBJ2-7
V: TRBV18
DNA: TGTGCCAGCTCACCAAGGCCCTCCGGGGTGGACCGGGGACTAGCGGGAGGGAACCCCTACGAGCAGTACTTC
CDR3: CASSPRPSGVDRGLAGGNPYEQYF

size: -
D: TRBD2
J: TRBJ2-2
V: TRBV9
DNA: TGTGCCAGCAGCGGGTGGGAGGGCACCGGGGAGCTGTTTTTT
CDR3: CASSGWEGTGELFF

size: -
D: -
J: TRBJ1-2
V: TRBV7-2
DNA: TGTGCCAGCAGCTTAGCGGAGGAGTTTTTTTCCGTTCGTTCAGGGCTCAACTATGGCTACACCTTC
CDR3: CASSLAEEFFSVRSGLNYGYTF

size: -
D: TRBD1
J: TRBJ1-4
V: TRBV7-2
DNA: TGTGCCAGCAGCTTAGCGAAAGGGGGCCGGGGGGAAAAACTGTTTTTT
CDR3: CASSLAKGGRGEKLFF

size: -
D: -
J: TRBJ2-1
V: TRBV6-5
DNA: TGTGCCAGCAGTTACTCCTTGGGGAATGAGCAGTTCTTC
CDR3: CASSYSLGNEQFF

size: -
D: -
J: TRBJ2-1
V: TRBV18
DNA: TGTGCCAGCTCACCTCGGGGGGCTGATGAGCAGTTCTTC
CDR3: CASSPRGADEQFF

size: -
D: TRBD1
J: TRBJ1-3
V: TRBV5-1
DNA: TGCGCCAGCAGCTCCGGACAGGACAGCTTCCTAAACACCATATATTTT
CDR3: CASSSGQDSFLNTIYF

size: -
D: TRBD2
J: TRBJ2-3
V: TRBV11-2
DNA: TGTGCCAGCAGCTTAGGGGTAGCGGGAGGGCCAACAGATACGCAGTATTTT
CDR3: CASSLGVAGGPTDTQYF

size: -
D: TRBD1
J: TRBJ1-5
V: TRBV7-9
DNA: TGTGCCAGCAGCTGGGGACAGACAAAAGACAATCAGCCCCAGCATTTT
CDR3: CASSWGQTKDNQPQHF

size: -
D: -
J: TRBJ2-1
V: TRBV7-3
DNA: TGTGCCAGCAGCCCCGGGTCCTTGAGGGAGCAGTTCTTC
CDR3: CASSPGSLREQFF

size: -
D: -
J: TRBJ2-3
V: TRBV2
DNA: TGTGCCAGCAGTGAAAATACCGTTGGGGATACGCAGTATTTT
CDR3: CASSENTVGDTQYF

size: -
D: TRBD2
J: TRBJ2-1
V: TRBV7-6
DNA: TGTGCCAGCAGCATCACTAGCGGTCCCTACAATGAGCAGTTCTTC
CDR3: CASSITSGPYNEQFF

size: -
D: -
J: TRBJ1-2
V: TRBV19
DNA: TGTGCCAGTAGTTTTCCAGGTCGACAGTACAATGGCTACACCTTC
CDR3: CASSFPGRQYNGYTF

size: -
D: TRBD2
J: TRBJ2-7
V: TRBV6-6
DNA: TGTGCCAGCAAAGTAGGGGGTAGCGGGAGGGGCCACGAGCAGTACTTC
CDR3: CASKVGGSGRGHEQYF

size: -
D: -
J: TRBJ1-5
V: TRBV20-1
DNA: TGCAGTGCTAGAGGGGAGGGGGCCCAGCATTTT
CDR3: CSARGEGAQHF

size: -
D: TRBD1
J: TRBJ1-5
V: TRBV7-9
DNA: TGTGCCAGCAGTAAGACAGGGTCGGGGGATCAGCCCCAGCATTTT
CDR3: CASSKTGSGDQPQHF

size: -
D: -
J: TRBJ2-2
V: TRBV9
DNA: TGTGCCAGCAGCGTAGAAGTGGATCGTACCGGGGAGCTGTTTTTT
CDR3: CASSVEVDRTGELFF

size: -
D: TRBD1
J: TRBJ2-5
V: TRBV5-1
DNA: TGCGCCAGCAGCCTACCCACCGGACAGGGGGCGGGGGAGACCCAGTACTTC
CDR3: CASSLPTGQGAGETQYF

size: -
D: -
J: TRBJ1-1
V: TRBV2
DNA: TGTGCCAGCAGTGAAAGGACGGGGAACACTGAAGCTTTCTTT
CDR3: CASSERTGNTEAFF

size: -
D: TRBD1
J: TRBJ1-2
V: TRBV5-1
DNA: TGCGCCAGCAGGGATACGACAGGGGGCGGCTACACCTTC
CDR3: CASRDTTGGGYTF

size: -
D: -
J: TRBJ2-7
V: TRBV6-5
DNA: TGTGCCAGCAGTTACTCACAGGGTGGAGGGCAGTACTTC
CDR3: CASSYSQGGGQYF

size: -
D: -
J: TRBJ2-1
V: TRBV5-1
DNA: TGCGCCAGCAGTTTGCCAGGGGACAATGAGCAGTTCTTC
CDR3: CASSLPGDNEQFF

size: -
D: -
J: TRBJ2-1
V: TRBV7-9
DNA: TGTGCCAGCAGCTTAGCTGGCCGCTACAATGAGCAGTTCTTC
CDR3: CASSLAGRYNEQFF

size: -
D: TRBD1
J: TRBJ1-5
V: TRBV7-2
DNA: TGTGCCAGCAGCCAGCGGACAGGGGACAATCAGCCCCAGCATTTT
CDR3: CASSQRTGDNQPQHF

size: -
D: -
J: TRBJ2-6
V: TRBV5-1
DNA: TGCGCCAGCAGCTTGGGACCTCAAGGGGAGTCTGGGGCCAACGTCCTGACTTTC
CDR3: CASSLGPQGESGANVLTF

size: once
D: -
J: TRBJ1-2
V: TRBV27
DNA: TGTGCCAGCAGTTCCGGCAGCGGTGGCTACACCTTC
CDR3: CASSSGSGGYTF

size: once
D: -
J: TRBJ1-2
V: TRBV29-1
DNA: TGCAGCGTTGCCGGCTCTTCATTTGCAGACTATGGCTACACCTTC
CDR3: CSVAGSSFADYGYTF

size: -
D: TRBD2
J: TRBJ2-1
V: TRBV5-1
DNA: TGCGCCAGCAGCGTGGGACTAGCGGGAGGGTTGGATGAGCAGTTCTTC
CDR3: CASSVGLAGGLDEQFF